The 8 T cell receptor beta chains presented below share a single source sample, sequenced in a study of shared clonotypes between healthy human individuals. The table came from immunoSEQ multiplex PCR; TCRdb's copy has only in-frame clones and leaves some out. The sample yields hundreds of thousands of clones, 74% seen once. The sequenced material came from memory CD4+ T cells sorted from blood. Subset in this sample: CD45RA-negative fraction. These receptors originate from a woman younger than 45 in good health.

The J gene is TRBJ2-5, the V gene TRBV5-1; 12 nucleotides agree with TRBD2. The V segment lost 5 bases and the J segment 2 bases; nucleotides outside the gene matches: 7. CDR1 is SGHRS, CDR2 YFSETQ, per germline. The CDR3 has 16 amino acids. The CDR3 loop is CASRRLAGVRQETQYF. The DNA for the CDR3 is TGCGCCAGCAGAAGACTAGCGGGAGTAAGGCAAGAGACCCAGTACTTC. The full variable domain, in which reference TRBV5-1 and TRBJ2-5 provide the parts outside the CDR3, is KAGVTQTPRYLIKTRGQQVTLSCSPISGHRSVSWYQQTPGQGLQFLFEYFSETQRNKGNFPGRFSGRQFSNSRSEMNVSTLELGDSALYLCASRRLAGVRQETQYFGPGTRLLVL.

The chain couples TRBV9 to TRBJ1-6; 12 positions agree with TRBD1. The CDR3 loop spans 16 amino acids. Germline V CDR1 and CDR2: SGDLS, YYNGEE. After removal of 4 bases from V and 10 bases from J, the junction contained 9 bases not matched to a gene. In DNA form, the CDR3 reads TGTGCCAGCAGCTCGGGGACAGGGGGCGCAGGATCACCCCTCCACTTT. Its translation is CASSSGTGGAGSPLHF.

This rearrangement joins TRBV10-3 to TRBJ2-7, with D hard to call. The CDR3 has 12 amino acids. Trimming removed 4 bases from V and 5 bases from J, with 9 bases in between. Germline CDR1 ENHRY, CDR2 SYGVKD. CDR3 protein: CAISGDKDEQYF. CDR3 DNA: TGTGCCATCAGTGGAGACAAAGACGAGCAGTACTTC.

CDR3 sequence: CASSLTFAGQNTEAFF. The CDR3 nucleotides read TGTGCCAGCAGCCTGACTTTTGCAGGCCAGAACACTGAAGCTTTCTTT. V gene TRBV11-2 combines with J gene TRBJ1-1; the D is unclear. From germline, CDR1 is SGHAT and CDR2 FQNNGV. Trimming shortened V by 5 bases and J by 1 base, and 17 bases separated the two germline ends. The CDR3 is 16 amino acids.

Written as DNA, the CDR3 is TGTGCCAGCAGCCACCCGACTAGCGGGAGTAATGAGCAGTTCTTC. Protein: CASSHPTSGSNEQFF. V usage is TRBV6-5 and J usage is TRBJ2-1; 12 bases align to TRBD2. The CDR3 is made up of 15 amino acids. V was pared by 6 bases and J by 7 bases, with 7 bases of the junction left unmatched. The V gene's germline CDR1 is MNHEY and CDR2 SVGAGI.

The rearrangement joins TRBV5-4 to TRBJ1-3, with unresolved D. V lost 0 bases, J lost 2 bases, and 3 bases lay in between. The length of the CDR3 is 13 residues. CDR1 SGHNT and CDR2 YYREEE come from the germline V gene (reference sequence). The CDR3 DNA reads TGTGCCAGCAGCTTGGAAACTGGAAACACCATATATTTT. This gives the protein CASSLETGNTIYF. The whole variable domain, filled in from reference TRBV5-4 and TRBJ1-3, reads ETGVTQSPTHLIKTRGQQVTLRCSSQSGHNTVSWYQQALGQGPQFIFQYYREEENGRGNFPPRFSGLQFPNYSSELNVNALELDDSALYLCASSLETGNTIYFGEGSWLTVV.

The V gene is TRBV25-1, the J gene TRBJ1-1, with 8 positions matching TRBD1. This CDR3 has 11 residues. Germline trimming cut 10 bases from V and 11 bases from J; bases unmatched to any gene: 9. Looked up from germline, CDR1 is MGHDK and CDR2 is SYGVNS. The CDR3: CATQGAGGAFF. DNA of the CDR3: TGTGCCACCCAGGGGGCAGGTGGGGCTTTCTTT.

This clone was seen repeatedly, ten times or more. Other nucleotide sequences in the sample specify the same CDR3. The chain is built from TRBV2 and TRBJ1-1; D is unclear. There are 14 residues in the CDR3. The germline CDR1 and CDR2 sequences are SNHLY and FYNNEI. Trimming removed 1 base from V and 1 base from J, with 7 bases in between. DNA for the CDR3: TGTGCCAGCAGTGAAGGGCCGGCGAACACTGAAGCTTTCTTT. Protein product: CASSEGPANTEAFF.